The sequence of this T cell receptor beta chain was determined in a study of cytomegalovirus exposure and HLA in healthy donors (dated by TCRdb to 2016 to 2017). With regard to the full study: In an earlier analysis of some 550 of the donors, 276 Gb of sequence data and 95 million to 130 million unique TCR beta sequences from about 190 million T cells were reported. In a later genetic analysis, genome-wide SNP genotypes for about 55% of the roughly 700 donors were used, and that subset was treated as a discovery cohort. In the later analysis, no new phenotypic data were used to find candidate immune exposures; instead, reliance was placed on TCR beta sequences and their occurrence across donors. The number of donors typed differed by locus, with about 629-630 for A, B, C, DRB1 and DQB1, 522 for DQA1, some 570 for DPA1, and 472 for DPB1. About 300 gigabases of sequencing data and 78 million or so unique TCR sequences were included in an early release covering about 700 HLA-typed donors. All discovery cohort repertoires had been generated on a single sequencing platform. Using immunosequencing, the study profiled T cell repertoires from around 680 subjects and related those repertoires to cytomegalovirus serostatus. In addition to the first cohort of 500 to 850 subjects, a separate validation cohort of around 110 different subjects was used. HLA typing covered class I and class II loci at four-digit resolution. In a later analysis, previously published TCR beta repertoires from some 640 donors were re-analyzed and high-resolution HLA genotyping was added so that TCR occurrence patterns could be studied. The study aimed to test whether signatures of past pathogen exposure could be identified by cataloging public T cell receptors. To predict cytomegalovirus infection status, the study combined high-throughput TCR immunosequencing, statistical association of individual TCRs with disease status, and machine learning. Among the approximately 420 genotyped donors, more than 70% belonged to the genetic ancestry cluster associated with self-reported Caucasian donors. Because of strong linkage in the cohort, roughly five DR-DQ haplotypes were treated as single units for association and clustering. Across some 400 genotyped donors of the cohort, an average of roughly 250,000 unique TCR beta nucleotide sequences per donor were sequenced, and roughly a sixth of those sequences were non-productive. In an earlier analysis of several hundred of the donors, high-throughput TCR beta sequencing was used to judge whether each TCR beta V gene segment behaved as functional or pseudogenic. Alongside the repertoire data, information on donor age, sex, ethnicity and CMV serostatus was compiled.

V and J lose 3 bases and 8 bases, and a span of 10 bases separates them. As encoded in the germline V gene (reference sequence), CDR1 is MNHEY while CDR2 is SMNVEV. From cysteine to phenylalanine, the CDR3 is 13 amino acids long. The read is trimmed to its CDR3 DNA, 39 bases read in frame from base 1. The cohort comprised some 730 healthy bone marrow donors. Cohort members were all nominally healthy when sampled, although unrecorded immune exposures were likely present. The donor was CMV seronegative and was included in the group of over 300 seronegative cohort members. Every donor gave a peripheral blood sample, and the peripheral blood mononuclear cells from that sample were used for TCR beta sequencing. Genomic DNA was extracted from the blood cell samples with the Qiagen DNeasy Blood Extraction Kit. The library was built by means of the immunoSEQ multiplex PCR assay. A mixture of 60 forward primers for TCR Vbeta segments and 13 reverse primers for TCR Jbeta segments was used in the multiplex PCR. A multiplex PCR assay on genomic DNA amplified the CDR3 region of rearranged TCR beta genes. Amplified TCR beta libraries were sequenced as 87-base-pair reads on the Illumina HiSeq System. The authors' pipeline ran thus. A later analysis counted about 80 million unique TCR beta chains across the 650 to 800 repertoires, and 10 million to 11 million of these chains were shared by at least two donors. Raw reads were error-corrected and collapsed into unique sequences by a nearest-neighbor algorithm in which closely related sequences were merged to remove PCR and sequencing errors. Alignment of CDR3 sequences to IMGT reference sequences was used to assign V, D and J gene segments. For a sequence to be retained, a match of at least six nucleotides was required to both a V gene segment and a J gene segment. A rearrangement counted as productive if the CDR3 had no stop codons and remained in frame with V and J, and every other rearrangement counted as non-productive. Following IMGT convention, CDR3 was defined as the stretch from the second conserved V-encoded cysteine to the conserved J-encoded phenylalanine. Sequences without an unambiguous match to a single V gene segment were excluded from the earlier analysis of approximately 600 of the donors. In an earlier analysis of some 590 of the donors, a V segment was called functional when productive rearrangements were above 56.7%, and segregating when the standard deviation between donors exceeded 5%. A statistical classification framework was built for diagnosing cytomegalovirus status from the catalog of TCR beta chain sequences. In a later analysis, V and J genes were assigned by comparing TCR nucleotide sequences against IMGT/GENE-DB human TR gene sequences. In a later analysis, CDR3 sequences and most-parsimonious VDJ recombination scenarios were assigned using the TCRdist pipeline. In a later analysis, every TCR beta chain was defined by the combination of its CDR3 amino acid sequence and its V-gene family, and reads without a unique V-gene family were dropped. To address suspected cross-contamination and a sequencing artifact, a later analysis removed 592 highly shared, low-generation-probability nucleotide sequences. In a later analysis, a clonal expansion index for each public chain was calculated from normalized within-repertoire ranks of inferred template counts. In a later analysis, generation probabilities were computed with a VDJ recombination model fitted to out-of-frame rearrangements, and the resulting probabilities were checked against IGoR. A later analysis scored TCR-TCR, TCR-HLA and TCR-CMV co-occurrence with hypergeometric tests, applying a repertoire-size bias correction to TCR pairs. False discovery rates were estimated in a later analysis by permuting HLA or CMV assignments 20 times. In a later analysis, co-occurring TCRs were grouped using DBSCAN, with TCRdist sequence similarity added in when clustering inside HLA-allele-positive subsets. Co-occurrence clustering excluded repertoires with fewer than 30,000 or more than 120,000 public chains, plus five with anomalous nucleotide sharing. The table comes from immuneACCESS by way of TCRdb, which keeps in-frame sequences with V and J called. Part of the clones is missing from these tables; in studies checked, under half for an unresolved V gene and the rest for unknown reasons. V, J and clone size derive from that table, while D and trimming were established from the DNA sequence. The sample table contains around 180,000 clones; only one count was recorded for about 80% of them. Of the sample, about 0.5% is held by the ten largest clones.

General study outcomes and caveats: Correlated functional status among segregating V segments might reflect linkage disequilibrium, but an unknown experimental factor could not be ruled out. Some IMGT-functional V segments, including TRBV6-2 and TRBV6-3, could not be told apart with the 87-base-pair reads, so those segments were excluded. Because counts were too low, about 18 rarely observed V segments, including chromosome 9 orphons, were left out of the earlier analysis of a few hundred of the donors. It was suggested by the authors that the approach could potentially be generalized to other disease states and immunological phenotypes. Immune exposure information for the cohort was limited to CMV serostatus. Strong co-occurrence of HLA alleles, especially DR and DQ, made assigning TCR associations to individual alleles difficult. The presence/absence analyses assumed that sequencing depth was roughly uniform across donors, and that assumption may not be true. This cohort had only TCR beta chains sequenced, and the lack of alpha or paired-chain data limited which features could be detected. A total of about 180 TCR beta chains were listed by the study as associated with cytomegalovirus. Three of the identified cytomegalovirus-associated TCR beta chains were confirmed in vitro to be specific for cytomegalovirus antigens. While some public TCRs were present in many individuals, most TCR sequences turned up only very rarely across donors. In a later analysis, 15,000 to 20,000 TCR beta sequences were associated with specific HLA alleles at a false discovery rate of 0.05. In a later analysis, TCR association rates were found to vary across HLA loci, with the most associated TCRs seen for DRB1 alleles and the fewest for HLA-C alleles. In an earlier analysis of more than 500 of the donors, most TCR beta V segments appeared in productive rearrangements about 87% or about 30% of the time, broadly matching IMGT annotations. In both the original and validation cohorts, the classifier was reported to diagnose cytomegalovirus status with high specificity and sensitivity. Because some donors lacked HLA typing at each locus, the association tests relied only on the typed subset. A later genetic analysis reported fewer N-insertions in productive TCRs among donors in an Asian-associated ancestry cluster than the roughly 700-donor mean. A later analysis reported that several top co-occurrence clusters appeared linked to parvovirus B19, influenza, CMV and Epstein-Barr virus. Compared with equally common non-associated chains, HLA-associated TCR beta chains in a later analysis were more clonally expanded and had lower generation probabilities. A later genetic analysis associated a missense DCLRE1C variant with V-gene and J-gene trimming of TCR beta chains, and an independent cohort replicated the association. A further reported finding was that TCR beta sequences accurately predicted the HLA-A and HLA-B alleles for most subjects in the first cohort. Most CMV-associated TCR beta chains appeared to be HLA-restricted in a later analysis, and the HLA associations seemed to be driven largely by CMV exposure. A cluster of highly shared sequence variants was judged likely to represent a technical artifact of the sequencing pipeline.

In the case of this clone: It has no known antigen specificity. No per-base quality is available; no much larger clone lies one base away.

The V and J segments used are TRBV27 and TRBJ1-4; the D gene cannot be resolved reliably. The sequenced material came from PBMCs. The source of this sequence is a woman between 50 and 59 years old in good health and CMV-seronegative. For the CDR3, the sequence is CASSFRGREKLFF. The sequenced DNA: TGTGCCAGCAGTTTTCGGGGTCGGGAAAAACTGTTTTTT. Here the CDR3 is joined to the reference TRBV27 and TRBJ1-4 genes, and the full variable domain is: EAQVTQNPRYLITVTGKKLTVTCSQNMNHEYMSWYRQDPGLGLRQIYYSMNVEVTDKGDVPEGYKVSRKEKRNFPLILESPSPNQTSLYFCASSFRGREKLFFGSGTQLSVL.